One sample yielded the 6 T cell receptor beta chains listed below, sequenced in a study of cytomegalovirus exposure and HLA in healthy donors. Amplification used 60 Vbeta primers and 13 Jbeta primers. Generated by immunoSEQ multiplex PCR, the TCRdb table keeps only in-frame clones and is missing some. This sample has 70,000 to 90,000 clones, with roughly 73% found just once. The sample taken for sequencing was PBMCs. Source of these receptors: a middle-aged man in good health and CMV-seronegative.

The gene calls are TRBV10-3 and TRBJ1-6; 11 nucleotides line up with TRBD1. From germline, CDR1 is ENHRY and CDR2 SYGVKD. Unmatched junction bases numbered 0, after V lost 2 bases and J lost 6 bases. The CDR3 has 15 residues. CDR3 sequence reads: CAISEGTGGNSPLHF. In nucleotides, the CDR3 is TGTGCCATCAGTGAGGGGACAGGGGGTAATTCACCCCTCCACTTT.

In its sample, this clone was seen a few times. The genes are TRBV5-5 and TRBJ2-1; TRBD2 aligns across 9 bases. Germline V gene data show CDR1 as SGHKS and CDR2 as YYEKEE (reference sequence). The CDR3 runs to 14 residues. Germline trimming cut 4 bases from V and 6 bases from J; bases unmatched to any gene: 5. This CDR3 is CASSRAGGTNEQFF. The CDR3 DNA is TGTGCCAGCAGCAGAGCGGGGGGCACCAATGAGCAGTTCTTC.

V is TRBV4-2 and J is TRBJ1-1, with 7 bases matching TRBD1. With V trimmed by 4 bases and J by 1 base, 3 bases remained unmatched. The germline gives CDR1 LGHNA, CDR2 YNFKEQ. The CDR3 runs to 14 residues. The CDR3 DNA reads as TGTGCCAGCAGCCGGGGACAGCAGAACACTGAAGCTTTCTTT. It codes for CASSRGQQNTEAFF.

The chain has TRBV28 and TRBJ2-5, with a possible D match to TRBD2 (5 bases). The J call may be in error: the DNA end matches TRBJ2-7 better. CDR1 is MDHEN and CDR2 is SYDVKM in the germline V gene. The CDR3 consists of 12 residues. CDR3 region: CASSLPGNEQYF. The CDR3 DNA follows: TGTGCCAGCAGTTTACCCGGGAACGAGCAGTACTTC.

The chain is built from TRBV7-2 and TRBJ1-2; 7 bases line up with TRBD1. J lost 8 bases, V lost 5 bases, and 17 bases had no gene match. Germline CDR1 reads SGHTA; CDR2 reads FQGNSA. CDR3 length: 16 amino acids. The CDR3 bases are TGTGCCAGCAGCCTTAACAGGGGACGGATGGCGGACGGCTACACCTTC. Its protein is CASSLNRGRMADGYTF.

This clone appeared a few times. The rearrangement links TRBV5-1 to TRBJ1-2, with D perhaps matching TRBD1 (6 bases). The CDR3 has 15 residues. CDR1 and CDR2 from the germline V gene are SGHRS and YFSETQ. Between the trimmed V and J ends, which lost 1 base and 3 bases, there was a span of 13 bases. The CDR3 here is CASSLSGAPDYGYTF. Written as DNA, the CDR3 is TGCGCCAGCAGCTTGTCAGGGGCGCCGGACTATGGCTACACCTTC.